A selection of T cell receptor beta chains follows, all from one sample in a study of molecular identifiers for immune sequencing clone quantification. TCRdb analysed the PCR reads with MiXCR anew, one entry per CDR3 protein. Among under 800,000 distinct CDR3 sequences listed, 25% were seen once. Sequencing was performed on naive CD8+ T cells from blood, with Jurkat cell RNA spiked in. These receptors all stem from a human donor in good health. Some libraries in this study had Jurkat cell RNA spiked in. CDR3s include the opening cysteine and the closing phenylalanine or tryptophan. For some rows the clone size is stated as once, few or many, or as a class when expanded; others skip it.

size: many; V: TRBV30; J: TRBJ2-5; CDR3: CAWTRTSRQETQYF
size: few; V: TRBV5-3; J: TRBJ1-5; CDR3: CASSLAGTQPQHF
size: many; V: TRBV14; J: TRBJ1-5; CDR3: CASSPPRTSNQPQHF
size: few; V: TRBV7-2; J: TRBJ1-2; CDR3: CASSLLKGAGAGYTF
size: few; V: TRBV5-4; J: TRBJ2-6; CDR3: CASSLVGQRVPGANVLTF
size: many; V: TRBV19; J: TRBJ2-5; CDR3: CASRLRGGGGLETQYF
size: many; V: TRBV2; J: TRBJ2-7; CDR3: CASIDWASGGYEQYF
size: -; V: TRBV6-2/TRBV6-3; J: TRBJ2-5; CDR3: CASSLLGYQETQYF
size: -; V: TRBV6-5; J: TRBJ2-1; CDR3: CASSYMGHYEQFF
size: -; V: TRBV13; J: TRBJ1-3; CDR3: CASSLGTGAPGNTIYF
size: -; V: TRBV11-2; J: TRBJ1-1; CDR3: CASSEARGRSTEAFF
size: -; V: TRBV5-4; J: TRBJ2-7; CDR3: CASRLLGREDEQYF
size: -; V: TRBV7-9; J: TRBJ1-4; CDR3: CASSLGVGKLNEKLVF
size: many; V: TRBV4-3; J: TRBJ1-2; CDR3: CASSYDQGGNYGYTF
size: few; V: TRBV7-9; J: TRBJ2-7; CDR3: CASTETDQGRYEQYF
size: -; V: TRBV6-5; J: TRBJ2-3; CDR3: CASSTLGLSFTDTQYF
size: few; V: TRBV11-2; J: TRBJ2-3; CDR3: CASNHLGERGSTDTQYF
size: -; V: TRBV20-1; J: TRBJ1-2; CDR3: CSARRADREGANYGYPF
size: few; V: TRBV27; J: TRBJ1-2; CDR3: CASSLSGQGGYGYTF
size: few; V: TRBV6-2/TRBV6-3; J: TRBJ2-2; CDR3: CASSYTGVDTGELFF
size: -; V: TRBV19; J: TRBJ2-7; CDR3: CASSISPAGFHEQYF
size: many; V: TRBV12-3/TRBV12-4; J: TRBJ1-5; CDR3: CASSLARGGQPQHF
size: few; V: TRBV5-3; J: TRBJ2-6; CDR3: CAYTQWGASGANVLTF
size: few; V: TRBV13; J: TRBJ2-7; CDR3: CASSLSVAGGLGYEQYF
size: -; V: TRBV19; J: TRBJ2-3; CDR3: CASSIGLAGSDTQYF
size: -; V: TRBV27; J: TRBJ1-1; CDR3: CASSSKDSSRVTEAFF
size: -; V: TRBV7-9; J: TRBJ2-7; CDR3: CASSPTSGESTYEQYF
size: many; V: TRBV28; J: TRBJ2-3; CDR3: CASIVEDSDTQYF
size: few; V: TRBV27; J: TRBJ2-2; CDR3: CASSLVNTNTGELFF
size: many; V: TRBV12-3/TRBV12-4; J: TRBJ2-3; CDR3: CASSPSGRDSTDTQYF
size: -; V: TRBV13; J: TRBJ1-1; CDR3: CASSSQGVLLNTEAFF
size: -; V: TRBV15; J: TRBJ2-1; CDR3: CATSLLPREKIYNEQFF
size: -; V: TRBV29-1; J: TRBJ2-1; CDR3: CSVITSGGYYNEQFF
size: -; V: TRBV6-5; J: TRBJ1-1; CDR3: CASTIGWATEAFF
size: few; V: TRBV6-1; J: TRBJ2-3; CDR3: CASSEAEPLGADTQYF
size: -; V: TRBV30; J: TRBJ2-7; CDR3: CARSLGASYEQYF
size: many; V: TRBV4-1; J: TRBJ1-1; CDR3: CASSQDGQEAFF
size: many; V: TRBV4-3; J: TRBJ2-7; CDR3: CASSQDRGTGNYEQYF
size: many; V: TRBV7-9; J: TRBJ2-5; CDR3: CASSLVVDPETQYF
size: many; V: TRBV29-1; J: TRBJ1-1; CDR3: CSVVGGKHTEAFF
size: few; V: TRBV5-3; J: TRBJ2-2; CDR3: CASSPLTKDRADTGELFF
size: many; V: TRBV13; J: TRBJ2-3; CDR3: CASSNQLPTGGGLDTQYF
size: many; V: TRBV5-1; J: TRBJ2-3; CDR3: CASSLESGVNTDTQYF
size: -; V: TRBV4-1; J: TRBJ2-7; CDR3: CASSQDPRSHSYEQYF
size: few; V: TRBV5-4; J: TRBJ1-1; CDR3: CASSRGRITNTEAFF
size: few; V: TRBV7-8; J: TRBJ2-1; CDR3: CASSLRAGGQYNEQFF
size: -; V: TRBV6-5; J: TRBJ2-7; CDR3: CASSSLDGGVSYEQYF
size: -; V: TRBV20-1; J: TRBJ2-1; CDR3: CSAQGGDLYNEQFF
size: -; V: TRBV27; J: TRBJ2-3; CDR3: CASRLTYREEDTQYF
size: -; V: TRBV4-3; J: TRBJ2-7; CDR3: CVSSQDRTGPYEQYF
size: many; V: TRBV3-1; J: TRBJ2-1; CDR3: CASSSGGDEQFF
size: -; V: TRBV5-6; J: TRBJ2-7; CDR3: CASSLDGTEGTGYEQYF